This TCR beta chain was captured in a study of CD8+CD57+ T cells in acquired aplastic anemia. This clonotype was found once. Its antigen remains unknown. Researchers used genomic DNA as the template to profile TCR beta VDJ and CDR3. MiXCR, applied by TCRdb to the reads, yields one record per CDR3 protein. The sample includes some 120,000 distinct CDR3 sequences, around 46% of them seen just once. Study results and limitations: Levels of CD8+ Simpson's diversity were not significantly distinct in patients versus controls. Both patients and controls carried the same twenty-nine CD8+ CDR3 sequences.

Germline-derived CDR1 and CDR2 are ENHRY and SYGVKD. With 4 bases removed from V and 11 bases from J, the gap between germline ends came to 14 bases. This CDR3 has 12 amino acids. The rearrangement joins TRBV10-3 to TRBJ1-1; D is perhaps TRBD1 (6 bases). Specimen: sorted CD4+, CD8+, or CD8+CD57+ T cells (not recorded which) from PBMCs. The sequence derives from a human donor in good health, serving as a control. DNA of the CDR3: TGTGCCATCAGTGCCGGATCAGGGGTCGCTTTCTTT. It yields the protein CAISAGSGVAFF.